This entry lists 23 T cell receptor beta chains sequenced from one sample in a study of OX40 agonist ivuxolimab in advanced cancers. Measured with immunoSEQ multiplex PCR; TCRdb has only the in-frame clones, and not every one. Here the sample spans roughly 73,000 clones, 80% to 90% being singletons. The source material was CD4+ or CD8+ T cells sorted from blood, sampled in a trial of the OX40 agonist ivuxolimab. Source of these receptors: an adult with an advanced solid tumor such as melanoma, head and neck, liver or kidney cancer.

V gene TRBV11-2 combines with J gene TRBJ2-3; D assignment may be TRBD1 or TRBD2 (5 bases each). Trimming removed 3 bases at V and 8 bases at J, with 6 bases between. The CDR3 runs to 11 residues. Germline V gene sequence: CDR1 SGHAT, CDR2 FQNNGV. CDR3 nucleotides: TGTGCCAGCAGCTTGGGACCTACGCAGTATTTT. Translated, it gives CASSLGPTQYF.

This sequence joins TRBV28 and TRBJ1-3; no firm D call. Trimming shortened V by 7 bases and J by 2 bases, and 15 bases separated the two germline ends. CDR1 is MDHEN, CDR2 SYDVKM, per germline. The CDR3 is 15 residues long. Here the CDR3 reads CASIERRQTGNTIYF. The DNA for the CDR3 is TGTGCCAGCATCGAACGCCGACAAACTGGAAACACCATATATTTT.

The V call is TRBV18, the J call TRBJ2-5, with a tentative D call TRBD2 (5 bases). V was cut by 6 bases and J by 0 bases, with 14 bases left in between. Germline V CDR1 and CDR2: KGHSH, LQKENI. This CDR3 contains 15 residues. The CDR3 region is CASSPFSEYQETQYF. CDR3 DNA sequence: TGTGCCAGCTCTCCATTTAGCGAGTACCAAGAGACCCAGTACTTC.

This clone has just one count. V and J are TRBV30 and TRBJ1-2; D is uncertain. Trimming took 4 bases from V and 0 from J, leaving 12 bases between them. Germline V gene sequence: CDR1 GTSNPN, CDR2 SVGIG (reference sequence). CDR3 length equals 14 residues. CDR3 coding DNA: TGTGCCTGGACCCTCAGAGGGACTAACTATGGCTACACCTTC. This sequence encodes CAWTLRGTNYGYTF.

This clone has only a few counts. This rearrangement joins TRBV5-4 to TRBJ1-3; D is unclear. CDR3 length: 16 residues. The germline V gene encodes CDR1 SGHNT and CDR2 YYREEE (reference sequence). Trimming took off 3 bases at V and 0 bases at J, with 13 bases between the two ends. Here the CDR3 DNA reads TGTGCCAGCAGCTCATGGGGTCTGAGCTCTGGAAACACCATATATTTT. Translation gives CASSSWGLSSGNTIYF.

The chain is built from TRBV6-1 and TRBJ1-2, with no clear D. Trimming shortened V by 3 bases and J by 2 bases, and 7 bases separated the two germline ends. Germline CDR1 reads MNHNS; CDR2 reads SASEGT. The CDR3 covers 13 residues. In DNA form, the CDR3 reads TGTGCCAGCAGTGAGGGCCTCAACTATGGCTACACCTTC. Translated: CASSEGLNYGYTF.

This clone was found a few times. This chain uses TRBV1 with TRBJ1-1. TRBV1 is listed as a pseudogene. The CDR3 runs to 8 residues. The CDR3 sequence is CTWAEAFF. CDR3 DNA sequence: TGCACGTGGGCTGAAGCTTTCTTT.

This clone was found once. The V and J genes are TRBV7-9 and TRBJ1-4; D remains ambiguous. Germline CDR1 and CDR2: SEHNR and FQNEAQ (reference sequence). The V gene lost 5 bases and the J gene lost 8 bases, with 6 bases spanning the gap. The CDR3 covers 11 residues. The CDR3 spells CASSGSEKLFF. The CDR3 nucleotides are TGTGCCAGCAGCGGGTCGGAAAAACTGTTTTTT.

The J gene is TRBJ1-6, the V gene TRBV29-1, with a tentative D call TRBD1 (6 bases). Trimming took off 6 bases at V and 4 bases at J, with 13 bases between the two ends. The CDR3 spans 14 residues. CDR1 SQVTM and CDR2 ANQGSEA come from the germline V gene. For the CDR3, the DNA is TGCAGCGTCTCGGAGGGGGGTTATAATTCACCCCTCCACTTT. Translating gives CSVSEGGYNSPLHF. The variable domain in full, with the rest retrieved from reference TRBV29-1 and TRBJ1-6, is SAVISQKPSRDICQRGTSLTIQCQVDSQVTMMFWYRQQPGQSLTLIATANQGSEATYESGFVIDKFPISRPNLTFSTLTVSNMSPEDSSIYLCSVSEGGYNSPLHFGNGTRLTVT.

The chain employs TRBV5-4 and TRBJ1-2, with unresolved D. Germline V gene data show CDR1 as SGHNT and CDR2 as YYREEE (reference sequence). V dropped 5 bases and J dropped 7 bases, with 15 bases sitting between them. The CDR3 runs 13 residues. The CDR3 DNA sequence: TGTGCCAGCAGTCAGAACCACGGACCTGGCTACACCTTC. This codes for CASSQNHGPGYTF.

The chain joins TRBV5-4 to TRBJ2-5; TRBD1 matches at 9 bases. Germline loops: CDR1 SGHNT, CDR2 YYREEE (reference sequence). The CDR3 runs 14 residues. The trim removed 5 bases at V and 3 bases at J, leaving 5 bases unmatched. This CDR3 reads CASRPGQGKETQYF. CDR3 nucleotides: TGTGCCAGCAGACCCGGACAGGGGAAAGAGACCCAGTACTTC.

The CDR3 DNA is TGTGCCAGCAGCTTAGGGGGACGGCCGCCCTCTGGGGCCAACGTCCTGACTTTC. This codes for CASSLGGRPPSGANVLTF. V gene TRBV5-4 combines with J gene TRBJ2-6; D is perhaps TRBD1 (6 bases). The germline V gene encodes CDR1 SGHNT and CDR2 YYREEE (reference sequence). The CDR3 contains 18 residues. Trimming shortened V by 2 bases and J by 0 bases, and 15 bases separated the two germline ends.

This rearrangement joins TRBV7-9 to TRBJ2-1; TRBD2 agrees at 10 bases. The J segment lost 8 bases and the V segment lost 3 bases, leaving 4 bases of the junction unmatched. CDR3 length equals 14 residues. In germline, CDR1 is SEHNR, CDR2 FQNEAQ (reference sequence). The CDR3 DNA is TGTGCCAGCAGCTTCGGGACTAGCGTAGATGAGCAGTTCTTC. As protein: CASSFGTSVDEQFF.

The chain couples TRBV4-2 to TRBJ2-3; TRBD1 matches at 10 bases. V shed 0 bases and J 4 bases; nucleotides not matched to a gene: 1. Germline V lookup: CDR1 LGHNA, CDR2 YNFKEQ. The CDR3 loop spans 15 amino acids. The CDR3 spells CASSQEGQGSDTQYF. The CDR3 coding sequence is TGTGCCAGCAGCCAAGAGGGACAGGGGTCAGATACGCAGTATTTT.

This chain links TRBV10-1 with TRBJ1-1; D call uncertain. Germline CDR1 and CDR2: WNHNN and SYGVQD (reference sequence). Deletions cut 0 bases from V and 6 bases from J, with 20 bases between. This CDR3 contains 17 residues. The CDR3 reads CASSESRLVGPLSEAFF. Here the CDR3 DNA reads TGCGCCAGCAGTGAGTCCCGTTTGGTCGGACCCTTGTCTGAAGCTTTCTTT.

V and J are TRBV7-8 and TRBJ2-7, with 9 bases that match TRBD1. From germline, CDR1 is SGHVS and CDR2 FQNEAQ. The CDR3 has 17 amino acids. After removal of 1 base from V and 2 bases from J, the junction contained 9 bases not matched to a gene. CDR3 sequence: CASSLGRGQGWTYEQYF. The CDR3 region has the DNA TGTGCCAGCAGCTTAGGGCGTGGACAGGGGTGGACCTACGAGCAGTACTTC.

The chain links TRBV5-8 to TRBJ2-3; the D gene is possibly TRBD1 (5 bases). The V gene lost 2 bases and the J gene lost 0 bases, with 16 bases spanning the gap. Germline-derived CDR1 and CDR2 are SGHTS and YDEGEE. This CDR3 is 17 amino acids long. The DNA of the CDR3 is TGTGCCAGCAGCTTAAAAAGACAGTCTATCAGCACAGATACGCAGTATTTT. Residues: CASSLKRQSISTDTQYF.

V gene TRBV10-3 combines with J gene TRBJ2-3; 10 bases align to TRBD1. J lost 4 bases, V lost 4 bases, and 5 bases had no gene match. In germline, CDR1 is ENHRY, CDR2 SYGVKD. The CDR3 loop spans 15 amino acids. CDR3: CAISGTTGGADTQYF. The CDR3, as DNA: TGTGCCATCAGTGGGACGACAGGGGGCGCAGATACGCAGTATTTT.

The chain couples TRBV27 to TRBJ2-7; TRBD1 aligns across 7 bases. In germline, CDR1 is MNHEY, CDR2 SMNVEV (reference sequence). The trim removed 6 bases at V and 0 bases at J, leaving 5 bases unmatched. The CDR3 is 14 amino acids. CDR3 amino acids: CASRLWDSSYEQYF. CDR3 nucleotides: TGTGCCAGCAGGCTGTGGGACAGCTCCTACGAGCAGTACTTC.

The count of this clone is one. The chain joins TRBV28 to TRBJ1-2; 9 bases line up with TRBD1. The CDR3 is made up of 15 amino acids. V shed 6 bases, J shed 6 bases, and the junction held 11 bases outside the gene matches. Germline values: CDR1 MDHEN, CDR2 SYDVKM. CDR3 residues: CASSRTDGQGNGYTF. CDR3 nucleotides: TGTGCCAGCAGCCGAACTGACGGACAGGGGAATGGCTACACCTTC.

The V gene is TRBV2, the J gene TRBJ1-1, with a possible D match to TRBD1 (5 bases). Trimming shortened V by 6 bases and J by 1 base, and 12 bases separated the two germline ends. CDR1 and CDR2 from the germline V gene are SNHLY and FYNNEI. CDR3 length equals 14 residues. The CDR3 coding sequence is TGTGCCAGCAGACCGGGACGGGCGAACACTGAAGCTTTCTTT. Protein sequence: CASRPGRANTEAFF.

CDR3 loop: CATSSRNSPLHF. CDR3 DNA: TGTGCCACCAGCAGCCGAAATTCACCCCTCCACTTT. The V call is TRBV15, the J call TRBJ1-6; D unclear. This CDR3 region has 12 residues. The V and J ends lost 3 bases and 7 bases respectively, with 4 bases between them. Germline V gives CDR1 LNHNV, CDR2 YYDKDF (reference sequence). The full variable domain, its missing parts supplied by reference TRBV15 and TRBJ1-6, is DAMVIQNPRYQVTQFGKPVTLSCSQTLNHNVMYWYQQKSSQAPKLLFHYYDKDFNNEADTPDNFQSRRPNTSFCFLDIRSPGLGDTAMYLCATSSRNSPLHFGNGTRLTVT.

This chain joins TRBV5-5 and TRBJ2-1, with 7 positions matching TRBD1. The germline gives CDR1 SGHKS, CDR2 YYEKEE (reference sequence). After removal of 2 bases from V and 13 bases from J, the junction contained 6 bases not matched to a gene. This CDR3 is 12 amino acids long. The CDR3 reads CASSFGTDLQFF. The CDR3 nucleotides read TGTGCCAGCAGCTTCGGGACAGACCTCCAGTTCTTC.